This TCR beta chain comes out of a study of identical twins. The study's findings and limits: Analyses of zero insertions could be partly confounded by invariant MAIT and iNKT cells.

V trimming: 4 bases; J trimming: 2 bases; junction bases outside the gene matches: 6. CDR1 and CDR2 (germline): LGHNT, FRNRAP. The CDR3 has 16 residues. Using its own MiXCR run on the 5' RACE reads, TCRdb lists one record per CDR3 protein. The sample lists under 300,000 distinct CDR3 sequences; about 9% were seen once. In its sample, this clonotype was seen a few times. What it recognizes is unknown. These data were also reused for a study on yellow fever vaccine responses in identical twins. Per that paper: Twins reportedly mounted vaccine T cell responses that seemed partly convergent, partly personalized.

Sequenced input: CD8+ T cells sorted from blood. The chain has TRBV12-5 and TRBJ2-1; 9 bases are shared with TRBD2. This sequence was found in a woman under 30 in good health. CDR3 bases: TGTGCTAGTGGTTCCCTAGCGGGACGTACCTACAATGAGCAGTTCTTC. Translated, it gives CASGSLAGRTYNEQFF.